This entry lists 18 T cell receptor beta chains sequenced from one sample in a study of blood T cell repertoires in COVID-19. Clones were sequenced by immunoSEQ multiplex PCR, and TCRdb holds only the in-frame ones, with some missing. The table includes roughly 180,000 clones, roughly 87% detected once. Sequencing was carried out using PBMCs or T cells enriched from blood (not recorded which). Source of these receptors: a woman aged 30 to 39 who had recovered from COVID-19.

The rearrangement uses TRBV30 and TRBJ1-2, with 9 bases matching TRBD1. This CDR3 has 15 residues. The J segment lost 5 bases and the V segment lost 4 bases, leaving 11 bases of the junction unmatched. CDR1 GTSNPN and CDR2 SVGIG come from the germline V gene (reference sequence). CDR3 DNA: TGTGCCTGGAACAGGGGGCTGAGTGACGAGTATGGCTACACCTTC. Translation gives CAWNRGLSDEYGYTF.

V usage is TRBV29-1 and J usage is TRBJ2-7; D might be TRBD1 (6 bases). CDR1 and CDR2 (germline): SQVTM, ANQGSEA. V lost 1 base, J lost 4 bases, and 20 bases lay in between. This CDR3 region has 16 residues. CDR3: CSVEGVGDTSGYEQYF. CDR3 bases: TGCAGCGTTGAAGGCGTCGGGGACACTTCGGGGTACGAGCAGTACTTC.

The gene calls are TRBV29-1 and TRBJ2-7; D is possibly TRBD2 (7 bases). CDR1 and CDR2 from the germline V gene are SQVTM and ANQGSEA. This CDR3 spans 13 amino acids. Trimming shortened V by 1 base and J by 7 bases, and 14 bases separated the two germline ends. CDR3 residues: CSVEGGGPWEQYF. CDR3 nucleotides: TGCAGCGTTGAAGGGGGGGGCCCATGGGAGCAGTACTTC.

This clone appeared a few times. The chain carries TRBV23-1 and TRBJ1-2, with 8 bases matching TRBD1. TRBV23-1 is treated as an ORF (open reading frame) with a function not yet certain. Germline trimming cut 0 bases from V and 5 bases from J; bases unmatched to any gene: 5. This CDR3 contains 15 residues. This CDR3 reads CASSQSGTGDYGYTF. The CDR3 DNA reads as TGCGCCAGCAGTCAATCCGGGACAGGAGATTATGGCTACACCTTC.

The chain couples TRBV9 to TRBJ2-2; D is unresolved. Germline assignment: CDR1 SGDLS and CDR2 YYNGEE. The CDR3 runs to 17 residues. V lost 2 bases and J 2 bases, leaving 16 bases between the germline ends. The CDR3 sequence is CASSVPIFGPNTGELFF. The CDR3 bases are TGTGCCAGCAGCGTTCCTATTTTTGGTCCCAACACCGGGGAGCTGTTTTTT.

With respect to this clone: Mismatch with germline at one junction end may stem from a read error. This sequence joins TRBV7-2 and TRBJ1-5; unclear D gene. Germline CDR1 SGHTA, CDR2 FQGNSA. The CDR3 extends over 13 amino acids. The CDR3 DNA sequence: TGTGCCAGCAGCCTTGATATTTTTCAGTCCCAGCATTTT. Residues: CASSLDIFQSQHF.

CDR3 residues: CASRPGQGLLDNQPQHF. The CDR3 DNA sequence: TGTGCCAGTAGACCGGGACAGGGCCTTTTGGACAATCAGCCCCAGCATTTT. The chain links TRBV19 to TRBJ1-5; 9 bases are a match to TRBD1. Germline loops: CDR1 LNHDA, CDR2 SQIVND (reference sequence). V lost 6 bases to trimming and J lost 3 bases; unmatched junction nucleotides: 12. The CDR3 sequence is 17 residues long.

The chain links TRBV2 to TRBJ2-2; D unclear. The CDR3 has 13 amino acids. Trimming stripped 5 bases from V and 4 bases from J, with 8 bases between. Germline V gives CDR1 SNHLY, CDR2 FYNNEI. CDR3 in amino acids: CASSIWPTGELFF. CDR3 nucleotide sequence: TGTGCCAGCAGTATTTGGCCCACCGGGGAGCTGTTTTTT.

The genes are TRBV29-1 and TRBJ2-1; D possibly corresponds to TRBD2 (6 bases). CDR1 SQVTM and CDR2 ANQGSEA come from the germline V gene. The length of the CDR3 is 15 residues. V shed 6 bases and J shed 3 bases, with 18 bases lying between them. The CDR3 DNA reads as TGCAGCGTCCCCACGGTGGGAGGCCTCTACAATGAGCAGTTCTTC. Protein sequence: CSVPTVGGLYNEQFF.

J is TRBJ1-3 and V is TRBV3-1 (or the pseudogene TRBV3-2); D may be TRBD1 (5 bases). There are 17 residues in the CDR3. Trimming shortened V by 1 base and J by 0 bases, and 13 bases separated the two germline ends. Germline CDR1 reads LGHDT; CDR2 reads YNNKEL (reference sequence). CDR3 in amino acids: CASSQGQGPLSGNTIYF. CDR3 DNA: TGTGCCAGCAGCCAAGGGCAGGGTCCCCTCTCTGGAAACACCATATATTTT.

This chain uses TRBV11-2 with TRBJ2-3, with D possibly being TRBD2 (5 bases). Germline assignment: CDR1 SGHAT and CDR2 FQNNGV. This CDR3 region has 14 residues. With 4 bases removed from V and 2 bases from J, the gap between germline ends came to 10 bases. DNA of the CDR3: TGTGCCAGCAGCTACGGGGTTTTCACAGATACGCAGTATTTT. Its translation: CASSYGVFTDTQYF.

As DNA, the CDR3 is TGTGCCAGCAGCCCACTCACAGGGATATCCTACGAGCAGTACTTC. As protein: CASSPLTGISYEQYF. This chain uses TRBV14 with TRBJ2-7; possible D gene TRBD1, 6 bases. CDR1 and CDR2 (germline): SGHDN, FVKESK. Trimming took off 4 bases at V and 1 base at J, with 14 bases between the two ends. The CDR3 is 15 amino acids.

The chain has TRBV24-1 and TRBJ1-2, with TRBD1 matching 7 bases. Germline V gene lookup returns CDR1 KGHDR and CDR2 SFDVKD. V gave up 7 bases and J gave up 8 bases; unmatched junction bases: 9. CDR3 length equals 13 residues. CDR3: CATSAGQEKGYTF. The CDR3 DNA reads TGTGCCACCAGCGCCGGACAGGAGAAAGGCTACACCTTC.

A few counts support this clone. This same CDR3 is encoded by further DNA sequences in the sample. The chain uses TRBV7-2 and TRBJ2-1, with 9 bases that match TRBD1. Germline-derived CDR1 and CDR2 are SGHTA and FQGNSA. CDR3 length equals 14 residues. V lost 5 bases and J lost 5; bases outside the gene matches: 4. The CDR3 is CASSPGQGHNEQFF. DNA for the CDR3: TGTGCCAGCAGCCCGGGACAGGGCCACAATGAGCAGTTCTTC.

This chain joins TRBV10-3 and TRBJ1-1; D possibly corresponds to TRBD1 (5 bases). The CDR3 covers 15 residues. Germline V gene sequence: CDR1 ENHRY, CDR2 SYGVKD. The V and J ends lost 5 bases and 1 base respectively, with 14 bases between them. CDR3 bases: TGTGCCATCAGTTTCCAGGGATCTGCGAACACTGAAGCTTTCTTT. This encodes CAISFQGSANTEAFF.

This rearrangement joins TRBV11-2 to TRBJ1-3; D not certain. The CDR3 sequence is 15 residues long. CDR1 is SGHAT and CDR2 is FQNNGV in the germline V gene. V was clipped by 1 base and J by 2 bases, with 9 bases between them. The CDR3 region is CASSLVSGTGNTIYF. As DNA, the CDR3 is TGTGCCAGCAGCTTAGTTTCCGGGACTGGAAACACCATATATTTT.

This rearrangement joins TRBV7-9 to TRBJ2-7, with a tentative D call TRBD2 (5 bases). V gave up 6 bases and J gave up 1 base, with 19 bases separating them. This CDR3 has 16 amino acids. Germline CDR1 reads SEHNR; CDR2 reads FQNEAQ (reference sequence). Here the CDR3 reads CASSHLERRGSYEQYF. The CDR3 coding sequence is TGTGCCAGCAGTCATCTGGAGCGGCGAGGATCCTACGAGCAGTACTTC.

In nucleotides, the CDR3 is TGTGCCAGACAGACAGGGAGAGGAACTGAAGCTTTCTTT. Protein: CARQTGRGTEAFF. The rearrangement links TRBV3-1 (or the pseudogene TRBV3-2) to TRBJ1-1; TRBD1 matches 7 bases. The germline V gene encodes CDR1 LGHDT and CDR2 YNNKEL (reference sequence). The CDR3 is 13 residues long. V shed 9 bases and J 5 bases; nucleotides not matched to a gene: 9.